The present T cell receptor (beta chain) was sequenced within a study of metastatic and nonmetastatic thyroid tumors. Whole-study context: Comparative analysis of repertoires was undertaken across blood and tumor or nodule tissue obtained from malignant and benign thyroid patients.

Per the original data handling: To classify distant metastasis in papillary thyroid cancer, a model was built from CDR3 differences across clinicopathological groups. TCRdb re-called clones from the PCR reads using MiXCR. The V and J calls were determined by TCRdb, not by the authors. This table holds 11,000 or so clones, roughly 12% found once. The CDR3 contains 16 residues. Germline values: CDR1 SGHTA, CDR2 FQGNSA. Trimming removed 0 bases from V and 6 bases from J, with 14 bases in between. Patients had received no treatment of any kind before thyroid surgery. This clone rates as medium-sized. The material sequenced was blood. This chain links TRBV7-2 with TRBJ2-2; the D gene is possibly TRBD1 (6 bases). This TCR was sampled from a female donor with papillary thyroid cancer or a benign thyroid nodule (not recorded which). Some clones in this sample may be carry-over from other donors' samples. The CDR3: CASSLATNNRAGELFF. CDR3 coding DNA: TGTGCCAGCAGCTTAGCTACTAATAACAGGGCCGGGGAGCTGTTTTTT.